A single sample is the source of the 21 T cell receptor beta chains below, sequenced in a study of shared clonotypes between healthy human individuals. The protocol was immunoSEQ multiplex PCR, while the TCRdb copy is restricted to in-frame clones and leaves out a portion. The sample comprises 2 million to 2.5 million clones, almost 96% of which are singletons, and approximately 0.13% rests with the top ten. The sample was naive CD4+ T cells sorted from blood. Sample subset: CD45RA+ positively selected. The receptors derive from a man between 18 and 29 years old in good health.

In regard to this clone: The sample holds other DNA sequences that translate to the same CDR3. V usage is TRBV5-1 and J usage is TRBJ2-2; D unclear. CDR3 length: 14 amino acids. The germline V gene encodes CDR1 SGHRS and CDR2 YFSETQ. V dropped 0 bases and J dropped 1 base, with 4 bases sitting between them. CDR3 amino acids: CASSLARNTGELFF. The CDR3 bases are TGCGCCAGCAGCTTGGCTCGGAACACCGGGGAGCTGTTTTTT.

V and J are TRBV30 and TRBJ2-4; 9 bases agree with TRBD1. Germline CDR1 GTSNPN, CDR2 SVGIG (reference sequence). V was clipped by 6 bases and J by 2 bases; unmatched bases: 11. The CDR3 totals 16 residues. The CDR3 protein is CACRGGQGGSKNIQYF. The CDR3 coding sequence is TGTGCCTGTCGCGGGGGACAGGGCGGATCCAAAAACATTCAGTACTTC.

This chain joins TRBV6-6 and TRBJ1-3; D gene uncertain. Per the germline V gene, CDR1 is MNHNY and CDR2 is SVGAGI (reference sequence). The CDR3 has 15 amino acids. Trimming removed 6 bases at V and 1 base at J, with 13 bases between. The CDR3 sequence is CASSPGLSSGNTIYF. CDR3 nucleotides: TGTGCCAGCAGCCCCGGATTATCTTCTGGAAACACCATATATTTT.

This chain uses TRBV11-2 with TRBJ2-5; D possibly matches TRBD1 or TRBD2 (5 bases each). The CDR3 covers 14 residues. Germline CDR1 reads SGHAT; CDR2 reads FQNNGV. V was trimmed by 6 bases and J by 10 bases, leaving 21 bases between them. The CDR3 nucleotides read TGTGCCAGCAGTCCGGGACCGAACTCTGTGGACCAGTACTTC. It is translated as CASSPGPNSVDQYF.

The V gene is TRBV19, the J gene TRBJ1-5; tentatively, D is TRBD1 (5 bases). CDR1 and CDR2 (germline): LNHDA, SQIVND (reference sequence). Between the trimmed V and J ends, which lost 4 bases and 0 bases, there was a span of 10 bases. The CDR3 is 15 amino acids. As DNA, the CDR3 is TGTGCCAGTAGTACCGTTGACAGTAGCAATCAGCCCCAGCATTTT. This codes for CASSTVDSSNQPQHF.

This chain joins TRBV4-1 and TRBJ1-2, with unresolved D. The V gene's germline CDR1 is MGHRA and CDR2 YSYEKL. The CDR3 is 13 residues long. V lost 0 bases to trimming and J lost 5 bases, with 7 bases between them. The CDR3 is CASSQDGIYGYTF. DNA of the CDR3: TGCGCCAGCAGCCAAGATGGGATATATGGCTACACCTTC.

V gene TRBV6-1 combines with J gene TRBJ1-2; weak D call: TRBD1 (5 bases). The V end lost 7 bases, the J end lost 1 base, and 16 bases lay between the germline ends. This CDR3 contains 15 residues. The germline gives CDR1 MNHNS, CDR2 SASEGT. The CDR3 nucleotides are TGTGCCAGCAAAAAATCACAGGAGATTAACTATGGCTACACCTTC. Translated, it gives CASKKSQEINYGYTF.

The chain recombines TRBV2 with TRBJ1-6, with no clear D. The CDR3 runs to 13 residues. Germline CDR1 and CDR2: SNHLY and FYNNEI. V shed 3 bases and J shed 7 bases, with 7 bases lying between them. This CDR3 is CASSDPLNSPLHF. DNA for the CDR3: TGTGCCAGCAGTGACCCTCTCAATTCACCCCTCCACTTT.

The DNA for the CDR3 is TGTGCCAGCAGTTCTGTGAAGAGGACAGCTTTTAATTCACCCCTCCACTTT. The encoded protein is CASSSVKRTAFNSPLHF. The chain is built from TRBV28 and TRBJ1-6; tentative D call: TRBD1 (6 bases). The CDR3 sequence is 17 residues long. The V gene's germline CDR1 is MDHEN and CDR2 SYDVKM. The V end lost 4 bases, the J end lost 6 bases, and 19 bases lay between the germline ends.

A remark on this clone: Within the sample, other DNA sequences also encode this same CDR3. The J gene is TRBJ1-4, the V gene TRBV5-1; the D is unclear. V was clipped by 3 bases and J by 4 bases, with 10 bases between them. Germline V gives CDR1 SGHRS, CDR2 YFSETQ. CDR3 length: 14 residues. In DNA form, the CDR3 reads TGCGCCAGCAGCTCGACGGGGTTTAATGAAAAACTGTTTTTT. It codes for CASSSTGFNEKLFF. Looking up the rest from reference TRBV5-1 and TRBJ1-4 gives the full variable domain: KAGVTQTPRYLIKTRGQQVTLSCSPISGHRSVSWYQQTPGQGLQFLFEYFSETQRNKGNFPGRFSGRQFSNSRSEMNVSTLELGDSALYLCASSSTGFNEKLFFGSGTQLSVL.

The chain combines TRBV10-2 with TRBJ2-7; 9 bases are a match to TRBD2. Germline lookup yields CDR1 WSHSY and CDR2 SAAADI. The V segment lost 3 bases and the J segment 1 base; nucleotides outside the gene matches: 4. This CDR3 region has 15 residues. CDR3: CASSDGSGRSYEQYF. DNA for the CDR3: TGCGCCAGCAGTGATGGGAGCGGGAGGTCCTACGAGCAGTACTTC.

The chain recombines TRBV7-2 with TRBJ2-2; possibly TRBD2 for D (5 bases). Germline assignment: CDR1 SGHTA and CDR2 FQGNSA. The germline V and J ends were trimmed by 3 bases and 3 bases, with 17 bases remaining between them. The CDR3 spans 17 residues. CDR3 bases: TGTGCCAGCAGCTTCCTCAGGACGGGAACGTACACCGGGGAGCTGTTTTTT. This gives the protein CASSFLRTGTYTGELFF.

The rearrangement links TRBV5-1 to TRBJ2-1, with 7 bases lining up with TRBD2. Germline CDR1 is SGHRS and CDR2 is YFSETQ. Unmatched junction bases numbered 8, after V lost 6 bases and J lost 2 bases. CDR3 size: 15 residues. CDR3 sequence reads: CASNSGGSAYNEQFF. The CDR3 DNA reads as TGCGCCAGCAACTCCGGCGGGAGTGCCTACAATGAGCAGTTCTTC.

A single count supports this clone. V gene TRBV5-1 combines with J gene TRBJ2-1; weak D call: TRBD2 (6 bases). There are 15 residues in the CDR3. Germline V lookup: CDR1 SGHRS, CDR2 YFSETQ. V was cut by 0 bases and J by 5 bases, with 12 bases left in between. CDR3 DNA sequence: TGCGCCAGCAGCTTGGAAGGAGGGTGGAACAATGAGCAGTTCTTC. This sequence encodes CASSLEGGWNNEQFF. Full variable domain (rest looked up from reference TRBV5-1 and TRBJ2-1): KAGVTQTPRYLIKTRGQQVTLSCSPISGHRSVSWYQQTPGQGLQFLFEYFSETQRNKGNFPGRFSGRQFSNSRSEMNVSTLELGDSALYLCASSLEGGWNNEQFFGPGTRLTVL.

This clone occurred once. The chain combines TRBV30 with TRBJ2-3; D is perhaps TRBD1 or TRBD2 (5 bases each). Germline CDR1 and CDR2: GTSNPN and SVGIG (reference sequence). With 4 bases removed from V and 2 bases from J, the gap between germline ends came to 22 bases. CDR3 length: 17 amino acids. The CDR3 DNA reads TGTGCCTGGACCCCTCCCAGGCCGGGACGGATCACAGATACGCAGTATTTT. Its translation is CAWTPPRPGRITDTQYF.

CDR3 in DNA: TGCGCCAGCAGCTTGACAGGGGCATCCCACGAGCAGTACTTC. It is translated as CASSLTGASHEQYF. V usage is TRBV5-1 and J usage is TRBJ2-7; 7 bases are shared with TRBD1. J was trimmed by 5 bases and V by 1 base; bases with no gene match: 6. Germline V gives CDR1 SGHRS, CDR2 YFSETQ. The CDR3 has 14 amino acids.

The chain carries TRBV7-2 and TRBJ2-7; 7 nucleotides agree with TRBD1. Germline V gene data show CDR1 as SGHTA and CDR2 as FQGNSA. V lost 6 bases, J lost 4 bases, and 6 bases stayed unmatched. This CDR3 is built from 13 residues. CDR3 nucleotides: TGTGCCAGCAGATCCGGACAGGAATACGAGCAGTACTTC. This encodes CASRSGQEYEQYF.

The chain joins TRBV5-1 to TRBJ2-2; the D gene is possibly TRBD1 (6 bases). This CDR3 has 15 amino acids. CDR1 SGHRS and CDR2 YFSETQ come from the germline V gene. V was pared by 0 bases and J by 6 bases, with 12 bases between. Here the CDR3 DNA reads TGCGCCAGCAGCTTGGAGCAGGGGTTCGCCGGGGAGCTGTTTTTT. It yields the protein CASSLEQGFAGELFF.

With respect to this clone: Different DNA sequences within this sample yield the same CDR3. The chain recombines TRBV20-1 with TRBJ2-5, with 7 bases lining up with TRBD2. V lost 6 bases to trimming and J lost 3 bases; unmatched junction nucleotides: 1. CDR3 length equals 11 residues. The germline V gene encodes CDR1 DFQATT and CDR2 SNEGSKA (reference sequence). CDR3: CSAAGEETQYF. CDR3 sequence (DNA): TGCAGTGCCGCGGGAGAAGAGACCCAGTACTTC.

CDR3 nucleotide sequence: TGTGCCAGCAGTGAGCCCCGGCGGGAGCCGTACAATGAGCAGTTCTTC. This encodes CASSEPRREPYNEQFF. V and J are TRBV25-1 and TRBJ2-1; 7 bases match TRBD2. V lost 3 bases to trimming and J lost 4 bases; unmatched junction nucleotides: 9. Germline CDR1 and CDR2: MGHDK and SYGVNS. This CDR3 has 16 residues.

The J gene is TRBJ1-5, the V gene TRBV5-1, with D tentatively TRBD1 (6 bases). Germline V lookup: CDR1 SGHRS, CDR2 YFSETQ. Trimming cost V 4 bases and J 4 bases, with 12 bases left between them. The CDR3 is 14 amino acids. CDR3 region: CASSEQGGNQPQHF. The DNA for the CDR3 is TGCGCCAGCAGCGAACAGGGAGGTAATCAGCCCCAGCATTTT.